This TCR beta chain emerged from a study of PD-L1 blockade in urothelial cancer. On the study more broadly: Patients took up atezolizumab in 2014 at 1,200 mg intravenously every 3 weeks. Blood analyses occurred 3 weeks (second dose) and 6 weeks post treatment start. T cells were recovered from blood samples at a median of roughly 150,000.

V shed 4 bases and J shed 8 bases, with 17 bases lying between them. Germline V gene lookup returns CDR1 SGHNT and CDR2 YENEEA. The CDR3 spans 15 residues. Assay used: immunoSEQ multiplex PCR; TCRdb lists only in-frame clones, some missing. Altogether over 14,000 clones are present, around 87% being singletons, with the ten largest covering 13% to 15%. Patients in the study were battling locally advanced or metastatic urothelial carcinoma. V gene TRBV11-3 combines with J gene TRBJ2-2; possibly TRBD1 for D (6 bases). The receptor's source is a man between 65 and 85 years old with urothelial cancer. The sequencing here drew on PBMCs, taken around atezolizumab (anti-PD-L1) treatment. CDR3 sequence: CASSSDRDNEGELFF. CDR3 bases: TGTGCCAGCAGCTCGGACCGGGACAACGAAGGGGAGCTGTTTTTT.